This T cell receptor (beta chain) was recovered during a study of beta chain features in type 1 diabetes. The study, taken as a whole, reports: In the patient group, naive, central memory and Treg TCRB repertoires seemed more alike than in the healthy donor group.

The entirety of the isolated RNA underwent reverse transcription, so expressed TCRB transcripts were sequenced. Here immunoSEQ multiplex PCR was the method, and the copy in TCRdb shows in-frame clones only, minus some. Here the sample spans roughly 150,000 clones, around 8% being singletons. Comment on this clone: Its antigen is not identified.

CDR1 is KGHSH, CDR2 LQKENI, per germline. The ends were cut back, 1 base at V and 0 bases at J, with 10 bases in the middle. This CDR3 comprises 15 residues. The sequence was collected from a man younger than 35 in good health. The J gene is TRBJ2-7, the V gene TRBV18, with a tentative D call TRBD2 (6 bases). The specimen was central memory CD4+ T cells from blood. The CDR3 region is CASSPRPTSSYEQYF. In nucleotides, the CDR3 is TGTGCCAGCTCACCACGGCCGACTAGCTCCTACGAGCAGTACTTC.